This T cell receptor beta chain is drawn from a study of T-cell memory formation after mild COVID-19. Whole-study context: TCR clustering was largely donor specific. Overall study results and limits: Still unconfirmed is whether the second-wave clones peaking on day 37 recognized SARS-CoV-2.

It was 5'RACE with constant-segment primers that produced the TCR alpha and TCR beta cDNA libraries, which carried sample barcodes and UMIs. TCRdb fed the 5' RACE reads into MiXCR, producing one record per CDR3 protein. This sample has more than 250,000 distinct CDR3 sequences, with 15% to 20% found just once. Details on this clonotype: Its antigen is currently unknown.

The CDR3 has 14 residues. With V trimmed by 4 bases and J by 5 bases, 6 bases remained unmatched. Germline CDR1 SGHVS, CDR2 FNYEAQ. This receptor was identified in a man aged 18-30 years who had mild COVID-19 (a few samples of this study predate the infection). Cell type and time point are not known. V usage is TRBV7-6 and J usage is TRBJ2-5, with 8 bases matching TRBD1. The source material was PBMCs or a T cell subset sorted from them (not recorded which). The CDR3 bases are TGTGCCAGCAGCTCATTACAGGGGGAGGAGACCCAGTACTTC. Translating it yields CASSSLQGEETQYF.